This record looks at one T cell receptor beta chain sequence and its context. Its matching antigen is unknown. A second PCR, run for about 6 to 11 cycles, used a sample-barcoded 5' primer plus a J-beta primer mix. MiXCR was run by TCRdb on the 5' RACE reads, yielding one entry per CDR3 protein. The sample has about 650,000 distinct CDR3 sequences, 32% seen once. The sample comes from a study of blood T cells in healthy people across ages. Findings and caveats of the study: Relative to aged donors, long-lived donors carried more naive CD4+ cells and displayed higher diversity. Strong correlation was found linking TCR beta diversity to naive T cell percentage.

Germline values: CDR1 SGHRS, CDR2 YFSETQ. The CDR3 contains 15 residues. The trim removed 0 bases at V and 5 bases at J, leaving 5 bases unmatched. Isolated PBMCs totaled at least 7 million in each sample. The sequence was obtained from a woman of 80 years or more in good health. Sequences were obtained from blood. The gene calls are TRBV5-1 and TRBJ2-1; 7 bases are shared with TRBD2. CDR3 sequence reads: CASSLGPSGDNEQFF. The CDR3 nucleotides read TGCGCCAGCAGCTTGGGGCCTAGCGGAGACAATGAGCAGTTCTTC.